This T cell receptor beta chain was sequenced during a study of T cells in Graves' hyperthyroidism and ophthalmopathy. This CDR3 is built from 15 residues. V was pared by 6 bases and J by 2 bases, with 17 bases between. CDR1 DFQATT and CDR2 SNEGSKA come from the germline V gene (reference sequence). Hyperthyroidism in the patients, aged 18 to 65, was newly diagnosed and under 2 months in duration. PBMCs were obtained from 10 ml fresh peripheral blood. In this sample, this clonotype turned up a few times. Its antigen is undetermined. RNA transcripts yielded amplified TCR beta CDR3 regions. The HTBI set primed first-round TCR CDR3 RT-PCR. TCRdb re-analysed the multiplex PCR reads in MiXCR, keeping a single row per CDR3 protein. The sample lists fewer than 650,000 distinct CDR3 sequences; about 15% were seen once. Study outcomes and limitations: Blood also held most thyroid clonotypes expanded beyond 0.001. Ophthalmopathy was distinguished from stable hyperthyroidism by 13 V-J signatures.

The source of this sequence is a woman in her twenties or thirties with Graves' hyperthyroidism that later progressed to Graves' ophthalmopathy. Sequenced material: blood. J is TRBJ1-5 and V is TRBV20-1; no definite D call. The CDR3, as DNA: TGCAGTGCCTCCTCAAGCCTCGGCGGCAATCAGCCCCAGCATTTT. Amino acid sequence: CSASSSLGGNQPQHF.